These T cell receptor beta chains were read from a single sample in a study of blood T cell repertoires in COVID-19. TCRdb's copy holds only in-frame clones and misses some; the assay was immunoSEQ multiplex PCR. The table has approximately 170,000 clones, around four fifths seen once. What was sequenced was peripheral blood. The receptors shown here come from a woman in her sixties or seventies with COVID-19, enrolled during active disease. The CDR3 runs from the conserved cysteine through the conserved F or W.

CDR3	J	V
CASSLGGGTEVNEQFF	TRBJ2-1	TRBV5-4
CASGHRTGGNYGYTF	TRBJ1-2	TRBV12-5
CASSWMPENFGQPLNTEAFF	TRBJ1-1	TRBV5-1
CATKLYNEQFF	TRBJ2-1	TRBV19
CASTGAYEQYF	TRBJ2-7	TRBV28
CASSGGGSTRYNEQFF	TRBJ2-1	TRBV5-1
CASSSGQAETQYF	TRBJ2-5	TRBV18
CASSKQTSNTDTQYF	TRBJ2-3	TRBV9
CASTQGIKAFF	TRBJ1-1	TRBV6-5
CASSFVGGVPDTQYF	TRBJ2-3	TRBV5-1
CASSLGGTSGSREQYF	TRBJ2-7	TRBV5-6
CASSAPGRPPGDGYTF	TRBJ1-2	TRBV28
CASSESPVNQPQHF	TRBJ1-5	TRBV2
CASSYYGQGSNQPQHF	TRBJ1-5	TRBV6-5
CASSLPGGHQPQHF	TRBJ1-5	TRBV28
CASSFGLGGGTGELFF	TRBJ2-2	TRBV28
CAGKAGGETQYF	TRBJ2-5	TRBV2
CASAGQPNTEAFF	TRBJ1-1	TRBV2
CASRETGTGGYTF	TRBJ1-2	TRBV6-5
CASSLGGARGSWELFF	TRBJ2-2	TRBV5-4
CSVVGAGDNYGYTF	TRBJ1-2	TRBV29-1
CASSSWTTDTQYF	TRBJ2-3	TRBV3-1/TRBV3-2
CASSYRGSSYNSPLHF	TRBJ1-6	TRBV6-5
CASSPRGNQETQYF	TRBJ2-5	TRBV6-2/TRBV6-3
CSVEPGTGALNTEAFF	TRBJ1-1	TRBV29-1
CASSPRLAGAPLFF	TRBJ2-1	TRBV11-3
CASSRVVGLAGAYNEQFF	TRBJ2-1	TRBV4-1
CASSFTSGYEQYF	TRBJ2-7	TRBV27
CASSGLAGGTDTQYF	TRBJ2-3	TRBV2
CASSYGGGSYEQYF	TRBJ2-7	TRBV6-2/TRBV6-3
CASSSDLTGVAYNEQFF	TRBJ2-1	TRBV5-4
CASSAHRDGPEAFF	TRBJ1-1	TRBV7-9
CASSYGLTTEAFF	TRBJ1-1	TRBV6-5
CASSLTGTGYTF	TRBJ1-2	TRBV28
CATSERRSQTPYEQYF	TRBJ2-7	TRBV24-1
CASSQPRVLAKNIQYF	TRBJ2-4	TRBV18
CASSKVGTTYNEQFF	TRBJ2-1	TRBV21-1
CASSLSLFNEQFF	TRBJ2-1	TRBV27
CASKLWGVNSPLHF	TRBJ1-6	TRBV25-1
CASSPTGSETDTQYF	TRBJ2-3	TRBV11-2
CASSLDRGTYGYTF	TRBJ1-2	TRBV7-8
CASSLEADSKAFF	TRBJ1-1	TRBV6-4
CASRSGTANTEAFF	TRBJ1-1	TRBV9
CASSSQGQWDQPQHF	TRBJ1-5	TRBV5-6
CASSTETRTGELFF	TRBJ2-2	TRBV6-5
CASGTANSPLHF	TRBJ1-6	TRBV30
CASSTSGASREQFF	TRBJ2-1	TRBV19
CASSFRGLSGNTIYF	TRBJ1-3	TRBV5-8
CAITLSGGNTEAFF	TRBJ1-1	TRBV10-3
CASTDRSSSYEQYF	TRBJ2-7	TRBV6-5
CASSGRRGGQETQYF	TRBJ2-5	TRBV2
CASSSAGFHNSPLHF	TRBJ1-6	TRBV5-1
CASSSNRDSLYNSPLHF	TRBJ1-6	TRBV11-2
CASSGPGLAGANNEQFF	TRBJ2-1	TRBV6-1
CASSLATGVFGNQPQHF	TRBJ1-5	TRBV7-8
CASSLHRDSPLHF	TRBJ1-6	TRBV7-3
CASSPNLSGGITDTQYF	TRBJ2-3	TRBV7-2
CASRSGGGNTIYF	TRBJ1-3	TRBV25-1
CASSPGARGLFF	TRBJ2-2	TRBV6-5